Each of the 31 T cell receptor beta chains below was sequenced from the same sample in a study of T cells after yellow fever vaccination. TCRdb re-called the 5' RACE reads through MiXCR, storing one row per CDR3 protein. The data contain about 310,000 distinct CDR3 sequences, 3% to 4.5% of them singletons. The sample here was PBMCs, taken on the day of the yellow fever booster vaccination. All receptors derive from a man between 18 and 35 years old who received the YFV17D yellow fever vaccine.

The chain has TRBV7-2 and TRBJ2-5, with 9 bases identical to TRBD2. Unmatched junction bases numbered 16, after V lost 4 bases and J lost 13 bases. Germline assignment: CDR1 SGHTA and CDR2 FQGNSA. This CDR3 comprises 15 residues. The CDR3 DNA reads TGTGCCAGCAGCTCCCACTTCTCTAGCGGGGAGCGTGGGTACTTC. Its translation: CASSSHFSSGERGYF. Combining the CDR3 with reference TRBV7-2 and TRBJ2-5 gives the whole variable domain GAGVSQSPSNKVTEKGKDVELRCDPISGHTALYWYRQSLGQGLEFLIYFQGNSAPDKSGLPSDRFSAERTGGSVSTLTIQRTQQEDSAVYLCASSSHFSSGERGYFGPGTRLLVL.

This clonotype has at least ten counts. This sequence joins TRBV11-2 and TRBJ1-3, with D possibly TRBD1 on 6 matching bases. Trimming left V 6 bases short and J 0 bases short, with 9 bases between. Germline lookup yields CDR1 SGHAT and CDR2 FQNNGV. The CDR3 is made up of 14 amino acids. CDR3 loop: CASSWTDSGNTIYF. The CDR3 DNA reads TGTGCCAGCAGTTGGACAGACTCTGGAAACACCATATATTTT.

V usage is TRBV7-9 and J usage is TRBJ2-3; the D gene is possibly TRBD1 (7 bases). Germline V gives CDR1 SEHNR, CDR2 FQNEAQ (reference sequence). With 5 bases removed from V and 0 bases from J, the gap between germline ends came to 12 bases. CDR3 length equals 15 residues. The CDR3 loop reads CASSARGVSTDTQYF. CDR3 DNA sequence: TGTGCCAGCAGCGCCAGGGGGGTTAGCACAGATACGCAGTATTTT.

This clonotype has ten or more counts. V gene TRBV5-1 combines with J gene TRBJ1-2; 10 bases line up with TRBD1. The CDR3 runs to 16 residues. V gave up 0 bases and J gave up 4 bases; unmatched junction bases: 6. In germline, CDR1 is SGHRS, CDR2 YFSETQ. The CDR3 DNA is TGCGCCAGCAGCTTGGGACAGGGGGCGCAAGGCTATGGCTACACCTTC. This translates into CASSLGQGAQGYGYTF.

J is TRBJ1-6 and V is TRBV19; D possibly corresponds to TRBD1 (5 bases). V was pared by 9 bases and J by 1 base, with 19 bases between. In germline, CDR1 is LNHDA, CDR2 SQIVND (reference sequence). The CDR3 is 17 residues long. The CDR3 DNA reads TGTGCCAGCTCTCGGACAAGGGCCGGGTCCTATAATTCACCCCTCCACTTT. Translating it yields CASSRTRAGSYNSPLHF.

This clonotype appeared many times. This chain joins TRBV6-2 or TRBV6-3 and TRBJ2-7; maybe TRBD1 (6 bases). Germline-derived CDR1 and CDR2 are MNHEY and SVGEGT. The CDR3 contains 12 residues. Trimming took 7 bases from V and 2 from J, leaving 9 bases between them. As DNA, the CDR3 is TGTGCCAGCACGACAGGTGCCTACGAGCAGTACTTC. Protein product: CASTTGAYEQYF.

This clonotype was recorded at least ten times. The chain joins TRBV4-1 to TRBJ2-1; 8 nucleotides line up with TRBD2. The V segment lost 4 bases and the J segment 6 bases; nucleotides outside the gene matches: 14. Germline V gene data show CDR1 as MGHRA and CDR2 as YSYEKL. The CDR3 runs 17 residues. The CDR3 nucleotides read TGCGCCAGCAGCCGCGGGGGTATAGCGGGGCTAGGCAATGAGCAGTTCTTC. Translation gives CASSRGGIAGLGNEQFF.

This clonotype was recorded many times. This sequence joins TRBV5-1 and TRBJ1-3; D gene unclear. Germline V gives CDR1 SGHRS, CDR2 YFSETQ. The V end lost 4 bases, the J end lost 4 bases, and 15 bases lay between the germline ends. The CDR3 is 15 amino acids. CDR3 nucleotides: TGCGCCAGCAGCCCACTGGGCTTGTCGGGAAACACCATATATTTT. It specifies CASSPLGLSGNTIYF.

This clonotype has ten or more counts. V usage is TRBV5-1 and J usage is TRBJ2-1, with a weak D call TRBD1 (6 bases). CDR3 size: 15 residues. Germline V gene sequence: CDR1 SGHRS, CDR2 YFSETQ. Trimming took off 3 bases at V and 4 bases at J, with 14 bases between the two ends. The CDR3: CASSYQGGKYNEQFF. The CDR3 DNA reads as TGCGCCAGCAGCTACCAAGGGGGAAAATACAATGAGCAGTTCTTC.

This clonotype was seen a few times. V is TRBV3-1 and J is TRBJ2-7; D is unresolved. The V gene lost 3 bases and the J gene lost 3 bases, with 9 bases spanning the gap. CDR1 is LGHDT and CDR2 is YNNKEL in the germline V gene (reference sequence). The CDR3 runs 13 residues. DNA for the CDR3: TGTGCCAGCAGCCAGGGTTTGAACTACGAGCAGTACTTC. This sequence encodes CASSQGLNYEQYF.

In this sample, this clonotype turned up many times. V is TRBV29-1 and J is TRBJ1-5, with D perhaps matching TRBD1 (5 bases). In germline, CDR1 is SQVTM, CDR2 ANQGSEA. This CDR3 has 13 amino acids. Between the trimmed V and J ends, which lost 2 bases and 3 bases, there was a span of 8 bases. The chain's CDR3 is CSVEQGDNQPQHF. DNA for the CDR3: TGCAGCGTTGAACAAGGGGACAATCAGCCCCAGCATTTT.

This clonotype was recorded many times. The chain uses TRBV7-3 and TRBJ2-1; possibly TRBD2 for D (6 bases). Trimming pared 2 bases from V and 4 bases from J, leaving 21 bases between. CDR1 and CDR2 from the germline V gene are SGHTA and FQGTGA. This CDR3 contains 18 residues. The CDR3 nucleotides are TGTGCCAGCAGCTTATTCTCGACTAGACCTTCCTTATACAATGAGCAGTTCTTC. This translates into CASSLFSTRPSLYNEQFF.

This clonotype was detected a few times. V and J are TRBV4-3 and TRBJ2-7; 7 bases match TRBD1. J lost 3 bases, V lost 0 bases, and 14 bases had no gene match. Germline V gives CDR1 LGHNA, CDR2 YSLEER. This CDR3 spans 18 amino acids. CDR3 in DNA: TGCGCCAGCAGCCAAGATCTGAGGGGGACAGAAATACACTACGAGCAGTACTTC. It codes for CASSQDLRGTEIHYEQYF.

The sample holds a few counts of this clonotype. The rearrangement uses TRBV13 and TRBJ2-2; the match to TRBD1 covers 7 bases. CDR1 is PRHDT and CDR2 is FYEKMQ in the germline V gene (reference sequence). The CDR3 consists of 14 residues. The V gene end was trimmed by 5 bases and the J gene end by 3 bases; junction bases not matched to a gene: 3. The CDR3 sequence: CASSGDSYTGELFF. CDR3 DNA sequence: TGTGCCAGCAGCGGGGACAGTTACACCGGGGAGCTGTTTTTT. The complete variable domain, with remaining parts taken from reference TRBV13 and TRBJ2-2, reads AAGVIQSPRHLIKEKRETATLKCYPIPRHDTVYWYQQGPGQDPQFLISFYEKMQSDKGSIPDRFSAQQFSDYHSELNMSSLELGDSALYFCASSGDSYTGELFFGEGSRLTVL.

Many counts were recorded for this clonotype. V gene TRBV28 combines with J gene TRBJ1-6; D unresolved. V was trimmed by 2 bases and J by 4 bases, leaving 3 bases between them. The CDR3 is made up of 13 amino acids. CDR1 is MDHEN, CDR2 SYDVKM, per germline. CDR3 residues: CASSLGYNSPLHF. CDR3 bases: TGTGCCAGCAGTTTAGGGTATAATTCACCCCTCCACTTT.

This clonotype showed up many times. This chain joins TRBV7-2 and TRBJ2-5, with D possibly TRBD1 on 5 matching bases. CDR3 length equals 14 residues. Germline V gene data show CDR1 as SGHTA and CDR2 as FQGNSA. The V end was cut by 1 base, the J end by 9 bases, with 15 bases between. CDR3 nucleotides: TGTGCCAGCAGCTTAGAAAGTCCTCCAGGGTCCCAGTACTTC. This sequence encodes CASSLESPPGSQYF.

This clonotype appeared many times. CDR3 in amino acids: CASSLSGTGLTDTQYF. CDR3 DNA: TGTGCCAGCAGCTTATCCGGGACAGGGTTAACGGATACGCAGTATTTT. The chain links TRBV7-9 to TRBJ2-3, with TRBD1 matching over 9 bases. The trim removed 2 bases at V and 6 bases at J, leaving 9 bases unmatched. This CDR3 region has 16 residues. CDR1 SEHNR and CDR2 FQNEAQ come from the germline V gene (reference sequence).

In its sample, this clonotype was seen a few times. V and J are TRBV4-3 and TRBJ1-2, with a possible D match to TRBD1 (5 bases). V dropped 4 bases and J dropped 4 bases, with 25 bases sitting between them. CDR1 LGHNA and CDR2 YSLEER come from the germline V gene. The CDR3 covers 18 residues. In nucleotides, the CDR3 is TGCGCCAGCAGCCTGCTTACTGGACAAGGAGGTTACCTCTATGGCTACACCTTC. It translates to CASSLLTGQGGYLYGYTF.

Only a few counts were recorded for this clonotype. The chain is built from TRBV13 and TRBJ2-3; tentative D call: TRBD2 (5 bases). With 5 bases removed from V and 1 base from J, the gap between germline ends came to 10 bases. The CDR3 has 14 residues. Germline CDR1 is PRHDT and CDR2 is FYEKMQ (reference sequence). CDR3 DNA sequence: TGTGCCAGCAGCCTCCTGGAGGGCACAGATACGCAGTATTTT. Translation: CASSLLEGTDTQYF.

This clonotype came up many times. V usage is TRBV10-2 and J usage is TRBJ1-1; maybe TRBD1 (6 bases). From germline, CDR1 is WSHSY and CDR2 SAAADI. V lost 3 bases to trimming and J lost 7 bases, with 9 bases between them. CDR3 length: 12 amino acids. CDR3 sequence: CASSDLQGEAFF. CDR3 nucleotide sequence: TGCGCCAGCAGTGACCTACAGGGTGAAGCTTTCTTT.

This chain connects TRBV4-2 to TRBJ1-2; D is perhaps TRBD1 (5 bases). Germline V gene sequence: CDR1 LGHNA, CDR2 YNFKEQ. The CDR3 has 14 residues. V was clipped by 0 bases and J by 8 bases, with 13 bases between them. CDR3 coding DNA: TGTGCCAGCAGCCAAGATCCCGGGACGTTGGGCTACACCTTC. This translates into CASSQDPGTLGYTF.

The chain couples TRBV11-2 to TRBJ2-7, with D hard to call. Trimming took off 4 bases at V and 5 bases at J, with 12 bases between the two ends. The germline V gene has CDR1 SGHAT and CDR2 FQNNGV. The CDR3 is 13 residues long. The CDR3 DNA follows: TGTGCCAGCAGCTCGCTCAAGAGGAACGAGCAGTACTTC. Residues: CASSSLKRNEQYF. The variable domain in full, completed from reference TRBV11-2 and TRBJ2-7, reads EAGVAQSPRYKIIEKRQSVAFWCNPISGHATLYWYQQILGQGPKLLIQFQNNGVVDDSQLPKDRFSAERLKGVDSTLKIQPAKLEDSAVYLCASSSLKRNEQYFGPGTRLTVT.

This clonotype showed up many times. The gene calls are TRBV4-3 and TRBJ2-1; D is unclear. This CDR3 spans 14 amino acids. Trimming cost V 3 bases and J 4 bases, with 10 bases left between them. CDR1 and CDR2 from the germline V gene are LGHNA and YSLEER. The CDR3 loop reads CASSQPDGYNEQFF. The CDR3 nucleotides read TGCGCCAGCAGCCAGCCGGACGGATACAATGAGCAGTTCTTC.

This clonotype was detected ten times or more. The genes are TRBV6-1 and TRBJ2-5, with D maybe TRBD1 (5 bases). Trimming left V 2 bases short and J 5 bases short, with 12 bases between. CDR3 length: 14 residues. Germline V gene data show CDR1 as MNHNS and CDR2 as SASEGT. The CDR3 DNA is TGTGCCAGCAGTGAATTTAAGGCAGGGGAGACCCAGTACTTC. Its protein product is CASSEFKAGETQYF.

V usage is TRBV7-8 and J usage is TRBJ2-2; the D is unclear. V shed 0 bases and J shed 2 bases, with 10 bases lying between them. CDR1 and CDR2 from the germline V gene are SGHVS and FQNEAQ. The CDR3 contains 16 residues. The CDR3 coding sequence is TGTGCCAGCAGCTTAGCCCGGTGGCTAAACACCGGGGAGCTGTTTTTT. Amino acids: CASSLARWLNTGELFF. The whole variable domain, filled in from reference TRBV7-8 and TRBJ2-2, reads GAGVSQSPRYKVAKRGQDVALRCDPISGHVSLFWYQQALGQGPEFLTYFQNEAQLDKSGLPSDRFFAERPEGSVSTLKIQRTQQEDSAVYLCASSLARWLNTGELFFGEGSRLTVL.

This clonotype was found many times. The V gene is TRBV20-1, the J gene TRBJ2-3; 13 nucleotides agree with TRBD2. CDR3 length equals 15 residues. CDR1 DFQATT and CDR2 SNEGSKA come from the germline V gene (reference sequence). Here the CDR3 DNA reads TGCAGGGGGGGACTAGCGGGGCCCCGCACAGATACGCAGTATTTT. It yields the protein CRGGLAGPRTDTQYF.

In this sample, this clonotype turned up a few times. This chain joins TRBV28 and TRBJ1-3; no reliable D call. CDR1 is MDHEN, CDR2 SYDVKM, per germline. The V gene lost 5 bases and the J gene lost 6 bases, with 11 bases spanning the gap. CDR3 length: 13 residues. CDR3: CASSTRGKNTIYF. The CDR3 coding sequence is TGTGCCAGCAGTACCAGAGGGAAAAACACCATATATTTT.

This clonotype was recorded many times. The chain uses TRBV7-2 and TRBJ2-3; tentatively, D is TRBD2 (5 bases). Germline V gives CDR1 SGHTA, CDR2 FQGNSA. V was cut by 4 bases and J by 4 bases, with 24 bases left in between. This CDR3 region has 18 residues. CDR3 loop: CASSSTSSSRLGADTQYF. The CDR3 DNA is TGTGCCAGCAGCTCTACATCGTCGTCCCGGCTCGGGGCAGATACGCAGTATTTT.

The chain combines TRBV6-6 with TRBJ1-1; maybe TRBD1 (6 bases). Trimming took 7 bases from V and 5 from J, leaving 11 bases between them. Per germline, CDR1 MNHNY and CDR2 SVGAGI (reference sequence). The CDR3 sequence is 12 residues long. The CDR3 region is CASKDSPTEAFF. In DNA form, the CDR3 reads TGTGCCAGCAAGGACAGCCCGACTGAAGCTTTCTTT.

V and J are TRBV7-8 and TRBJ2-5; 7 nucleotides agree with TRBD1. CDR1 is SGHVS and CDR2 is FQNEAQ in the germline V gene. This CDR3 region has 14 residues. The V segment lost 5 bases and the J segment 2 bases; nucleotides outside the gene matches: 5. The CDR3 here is CASSIGTVQETQYF. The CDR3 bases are TGTGCCAGCAGCATTGGGACAGTACAAGAGACCCAGTACTTC.

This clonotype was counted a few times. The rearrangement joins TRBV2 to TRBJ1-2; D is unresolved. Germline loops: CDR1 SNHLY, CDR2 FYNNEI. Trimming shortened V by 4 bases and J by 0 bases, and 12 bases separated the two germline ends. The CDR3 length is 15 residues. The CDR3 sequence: CASSVPLGSNYGYTF. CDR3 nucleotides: TGTGCCAGCAGTGTACCTCTGGGTTCTAACTATGGCTACACCTTC.